This TCR beta chain appears in the sequencing data of a study of cytomegalovirus exposure and HLA in healthy donors. Across the whole study: HLA-typed donors were the source of roughly 80 million unique TCRs held in an early data release. General study findings and limits: Earlier results showed most TCR beta V segments being productive about 87% or about 30% of the time.

PCR employed 60 Vbeta and 13 Jbeta primers. TCRdb's copy holds only in-frame clones and misses some; the assay was immunoSEQ multiplex PCR. Its table records about 200,000 clones. Turning to this clone: Its antigen is still unknown.

V lost 3 bases, J lost 2 bases, and 13 bases stayed unmatched. The germline V gene encodes CDR1 LNHDA and CDR2 SQIVND (reference sequence). The CDR3 extends over 19 amino acids. V gene TRBV19 combines with J gene TRBJ2-6; TRBD2 matches at 7 bases. The TCR was taken from a girl aged 2-15 years in good health and CMV-seropositive. Sequenced: PBMCs. The CDR3 protein is CASSILAGVIVTGANVLTF. DNA of the CDR3: TGTGCCAGTAGTATCCTGGCGGGAGTGATCGTAACTGGGGCCAACGTCCTGACTTTC.